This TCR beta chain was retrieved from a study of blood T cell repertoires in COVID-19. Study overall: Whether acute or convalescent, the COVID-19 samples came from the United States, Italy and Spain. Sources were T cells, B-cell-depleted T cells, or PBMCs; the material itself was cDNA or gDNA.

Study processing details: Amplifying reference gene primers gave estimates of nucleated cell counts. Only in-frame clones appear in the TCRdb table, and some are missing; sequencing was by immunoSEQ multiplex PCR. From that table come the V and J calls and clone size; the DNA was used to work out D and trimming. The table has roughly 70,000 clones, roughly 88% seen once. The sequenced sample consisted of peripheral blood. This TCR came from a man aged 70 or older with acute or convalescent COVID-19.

The CDR3, as DNA: TGTGCCAGTAGTATAGATCGGCAGGGCTCCTACGAGCAGTACTTC. It encodes CASSIDRQGSYEQYF. This chain uses TRBV19 with TRBJ2-7; TRBD1 might be the D (5 bases). With 0 bases removed from V and 0 bases from J, the gap between germline ends came to 9 bases. CDR3 length: 15 amino acids. Germline V lookup: CDR1 LNHDA, CDR2 SQIVND (reference sequence).